The 29 T cell receptor beta chains given below trace back to one sample, sequenced in a study of regulatory T cells in long-lasting Graves disease. Construction of the TCR beta libraries employed iRepertoire HTBI primers in conjunction with Arm-PCR of CDR3 regions. TCRdb re-called the multiplex PCR reads with MiXCR, one entry per CDR3 protein. The sample consists of 700,000 or so distinct CDR3 sequences, about 30% of them appearing once. Time point given: persistent/refractory GD, antithyroid drugs over 5 years with positive TRAb. PBMC-derived RNA was used for the TCR library. The specimen was peripheral blood mononuclear cells (PBMCs), collected when the disease was refractory, from a patient treated with antithyroid drugs. The receptors shown here come from a female donor with Graves disease.

The chain links TRBV12-3 or TRBV12-4 to TRBJ2-7; D uncertain. The V end lost 5 bases, the J end lost 2 bases, and 16 bases lay between the germline ends. The CDR3 sequence is 15 residues long. The CDR3 spells CASSLPQRDAYEQYF. CDR3 in DNA: TGTGCCAGCAGTCTCCCCCAACGAGACGCCTACGAGCAGTACTTC.

This clonotype was seen many times. V is TRBV6-9 and J is TRBJ1-2; possibly TRBD1 for D (6 bases). V lost 3 bases and J 8 bases, leaving 25 bases between the germline ends. This CDR3 has 17 amino acids. Germline-derived CDR1 and CDR2 are MNHGY and SVAAGI. Written as DNA, the CDR3 is TGTGCCAGCAGTTACTCGAATTGGAAACAGGGAGGATACGGCTACACCTTC. This codes for CASSYSNWKQGGYGYTF.

This chain uses TRBV29-1 with TRBJ1-1; the match to TRBD1 covers 7 bases. V lost 1 base to trimming and J lost 4 bases; unmatched junction nucleotides: 6. Germline V gene sequence: CDR1 SQVTM, CDR2 ANQGSEA. There are 14 residues in the CDR3. CDR3 in amino acids: CSVEVWGTATEAFF. The CDR3 coding sequence is TGCAGCGTTGAAGTCTGGGGGACAGCCACTGAAGCTTTCTTT. Complete variable domain (other parts from reference TRBV29-1 and TRBJ1-1): SAVISQKPSRDICQRGTSLTIQCQVDSQVTMMFWYRQQPGQSLTLIATANQGSEATYESGFVIDKFPISRPNLTFSTLTVSNMSPEDSSIYLCSVEVWGTATEAFFGQGTRLTVV.

This chain links TRBV6-1 with TRBJ2-7; TRBD2 agrees at 15 bases. The CDR3 has 17 residues. J was trimmed by 6 bases and V by 2 bases; bases with no gene match: 8. Per germline, CDR1 MNHNS and CDR2 SASEGT. CDR3 nucleotide sequence: TGTGCCAGCAGTGAAACTCTACCGGGACTAGCGGGAGGCGAGCAGTACTTC. Translated: CASSETLPGLAGGEQYF.

The chain uses TRBV19 and TRBJ1-5; D may be TRBD1 (6 bases). The CDR3 loop spans 20 amino acids. V lost 4 bases and J lost 2, with 27 bases in between. Germline CDR1 and CDR2: LNHDA and SQIVND (reference sequence). The CDR3: CASSTHTSLTGPAGNQPQHF. The CDR3 bases are TGTGCCAGTAGTACCCATACTAGCCTGACAGGACCCGCGGGCAATCAGCCCCAGCATTTT. Variable domain in full (rest from reference TRBV19 and TRBJ1-5): DGGITQSPKYLFRKEGQNVTLSCEQNLNHDAMYWYRQDPGQGLRLIYYSQIVNDFQKGDIAEGYSVSREKKESFPLTVTSAQKNPTAFYLCASSTHTSLTGPAGNQPQHFGDGTRLSIL.

This sequence joins TRBV29-1 and TRBJ1-2; D perhaps matches TRBD1 (6 bases). The CDR3 loop spans 15 amino acids. In germline, CDR1 is SQVTM, CDR2 ANQGSEA. Deletions cut 4 bases from V and 2 bases from J, with 17 bases between. CDR3 nucleotides: TGCAGCGTTGTGACAGGAATAGTCCTAAACTATGGCTACACCTTC. This gives the protein CSVVTGIVLNYGYTF.

For the CDR3, the DNA is TGTGCCAGTAGTATCCAACAGGGGCCCCATCAGCCCCAGCATTTT. Translation: CASSIQQGPHQPQHF. V usage is TRBV19 and J usage is TRBJ1-5; TRBD1 agrees at 7 bases. The CDR3 is 15 amino acids. The junction had 7 bases not matched to a gene; V was cut back by 3 bases and J by 5 bases. The germline gives CDR1 LNHDA, CDR2 SQIVND (reference sequence).

In its sample, this clonotype was seen many times. The chain uses TRBV7-2 and TRBJ1-2; TRBD1 matches 12 bases. After removal of 4 bases from V and 6 bases from J, the junction contained 9 bases not matched to a gene. The CDR3 is 16 residues long. Germline assignment: CDR1 SGHTA and CDR2 FQGNSA. CDR3 residues: CASSSHYRDRGHGYTF. CDR3 DNA: TGTGCCAGCAGCTCCCATTATCGGGACAGGGGGCATGGCTACACCTTC.

This clonotype was observed a handful of times. CDR3 sequence reads: CSASAAQGGLNSPLHF. Here the CDR3 DNA reads TGCAGTGCTAGTGCGGCCCAGGGGGGATTAAATTCACCCCTCCACTTT. V is TRBV20-1 and J is TRBJ1-6, with 7 bases that match TRBD1. Looked up from germline, CDR1 is DFQATT and CDR2 is SNEGSKA (reference sequence). The J segment lost 7 bases and the V segment lost 3 bases, leaving 12 bases of the junction unmatched. The CDR3 has 16 amino acids.

The chain combines TRBV30 with TRBJ1-4, with D unclear. V was cut by 3 bases and J by 8 bases, with 7 bases left in between. The CDR3 sequence is 11 residues long. Germline lookup yields CDR1 GTSNPN and CDR2 SVGIG (reference sequence). In nucleotides, the CDR3 is TGTGCCTGGAGCCGCCGGGAAAAACTGTTTTTT. Its protein is CAWSRREKLFF.

This clonotype was picked up many times. This chain links TRBV3-1 with TRBJ1-1; D ambiguous. Germline CDR1 LGHDT, CDR2 YNNKEL (reference sequence). This CDR3 has 15 residues. The ends were cut back, 1 base at V and 2 bases at J, with 11 bases in the middle. The CDR3 reads CASSQGHQPNTEAFF. In DNA form, the CDR3 reads TGTGCCAGCAGCCAAGGGCACCAGCCTAACACTGAAGCTTTCTTT.

The V call is TRBV29-1, the J call TRBJ2-7; D not resolved. The germline CDR1 and CDR2 sequences are SQVTM and ANQGSEA. Trimming took 5 bases from V and 1 from J, leaving 6 bases between them. The CDR3 has 11 amino acids. CDR3 residues: CSVLISYEQYF. For the CDR3, the DNA is TGCAGCGTTCTGATTTCCTACGAGCAGTACTTC.

V usage is TRBV6-2 or TRBV6-3 and J usage is TRBJ2-4, with 13 bases that match TRBD2. Germline CDR1 reads MNHEY; CDR2 reads SVGEGT. The J segment lost 0 bases and the V segment lost 8 bases, leaving 10 bases of the junction unmatched. The CDR3 consists of 18 residues. CDR3 protein: CASRERGLAGLAKNIQYF. The CDR3 DNA reads TGTGCCAGCCGAGAAAGGGGACTAGCGGGACTAGCCAAAAACATTCAGTACTTC.

This clonotype was seen many times. The chain carries TRBV6-1 and TRBJ2-7, with 8 bases that match TRBD2. Germline CDR1 is MNHNS and CDR2 is SASEGT. This CDR3 is 15 amino acids long. The V segment lost 1 base and the J segment 1 base; nucleotides outside the gene matches: 3. CDR3 DNA sequence: TGTGCCAGCAGTGAAGTAAGCGGGAGTTCCTACGAGCAGTACTTC. Its translation: CASSEVSGSSYEQYF.

This clonotype was seen a few times. This sequence joins TRBV7-9 and TRBJ2-5; 7 positions match TRBD1. Germline CDR1 SEHNR, CDR2 FQNEAQ (reference sequence). V gave up 4 bases and J gave up 4 bases; unmatched junction bases: 15. The CDR3 length is 17 residues. In DNA, the CDR3 is TGTGCCAGCAGCTCCTTACCCGGGACAGCCGACGGAGAGACCCAGTACTTC. This translates into CASSSLPGTADGETQYF. Based on the CDR3 plus reference TRBV7-9 and TRBJ2-5, the full variable domain is DTGVSQNPRHKITKRGQNVTFRCDPISEHNRLYWYRQTLGQGPEFLTYFQNEAQLEKSRLLSDRFSAERPKGSFSTLEIQRTEQGDSAMYLCASSSLPGTADGETQYFGPGTRLLVL.

This rearrangement joins TRBV20-1 to TRBJ1-5; D perhaps matches TRBD1 (5 bases). The V gene's germline CDR1 is DFQATT and CDR2 SNEGSKA (reference sequence). With 2 bases removed from V and 6 bases from J, the gap between germline ends came to 20 bases. The CDR3 has 16 residues. CDR3 residues: CSARKPGTELVQPQHF. The CDR3 DNA reads as TGCAGTGCTAGAAAACCCGGGACTGAGCTAGTTCAGCCCCAGCATTTT.

This clonotype was observed at least ten times. The gene calls are TRBV27 and TRBJ1-5; D remains unclear. The CDR3 consists of 17 residues. The germline CDR1 and CDR2 sequences are MNHEY and SMNVEV (reference sequence). V lost 7 bases to trimming and J lost 5 bases, with 24 bases between them. CDR3 sequence: CASTLETFDKGDQPQHF. CDR3 in DNA: TGTGCCAGCACCTTGGAAACCTTCGACAAAGGCGATCAGCCCCAGCATTTT.

Worth noting for this clonotype: This may come from a read error, since a much larger clone is one base off. The gene calls are TRBV20-1 and TRBJ1-2; no definite D call. Germline V lookup: CDR1 DFQATT, CDR2 SNEGSKA (reference sequence). This CDR3 region has 11 residues. CDR3 sequence: CSARGGYDYTF. The CDR3 DNA sequence: TGCAGTGCTAGAGGAGGTTATGACTACACCTTC.

The CDR3: CASRRTGTANSPLHF. CDR3 in DNA: TGTGCCAGCAGACGCACCGGGACGGCGAATTCACCCCTCCACTTT. The rearrangement links TRBV7-9 to TRBJ1-6; tentative D call: TRBD1 (5 bases). Between the trimmed V and J ends, which lost 6 bases and 7 bases, there was a span of 16 bases. This CDR3 has 15 residues. Germline V gene sequence: CDR1 SEHNR, CDR2 FQNEAQ (reference sequence).

This chain links TRBV7-9 with TRBJ2-7; D not certain. The germline V gene has CDR1 SEHNR and CDR2 FQNEAQ (reference sequence). V was pared by 1 base and J by 0 bases, with 10 bases between. The CDR3 consists of 15 residues. The DNA for the CDR3 is TGTGCCAGCAGCTTAGGTCCCCTGAGCTCCTACGAGCAGTACTTC. Amino acids: CASSLGPLSSYEQYF.

This clonotype has just a few counts. The chain recombines TRBV12-3 or TRBV12-4 with TRBJ1-1; 7 nucleotides align to TRBD1. The CDR3 totals 14 residues. The ends lost 7 bases at V and 4 bases at J; junction bases unmatched: 9. CDR3 DNA sequence: TGTGCCAGCACTGTACAGGGGCGGGGCACTGAAGCTTTCTTT. This encodes CASTVQGRGTEAFF.

The chain couples TRBV7-2 to TRBJ1-1; D not resolved. V was shortened by 5 bases and J by 3 bases, with 19 bases between the two germline ends. CDR3 length equals 16 residues. Germline V CDR1 and CDR2: SGHTA, FQGNSA. Here the CDR3 reads CASSKPGRLGHTEAFF. CDR3 DNA sequence: TGTGCCAGCAGCAAACCGGGGAGGCTCGGGCACACTGAAGCTTTCTTT.

This rearrangement joins TRBV28 to TRBJ1-2; D is uncertain. The CDR3 is 13 residues long. Germline V gene sequence: CDR1 MDHEN, CDR2 SYDVKM. Trimming left V 3 bases short and J 8 bases short, with 13 bases between. The DNA of the CDR3 is TGTGCCAGCAGTTTCGGGGAGGCTGGAGGCTACACCTTC. As protein: CASSFGEAGGYTF.

This clonotype occurred many times. The V and J genes are TRBV11-2 and TRBJ2-7; 11 bases align to TRBD1. Looked up from germline, CDR1 is SGHAT and CDR2 is FQNNGV. V was pared by 6 bases and J by 2 bases, with 3 bases of the junction left unmatched. CDR3 length: 14 amino acids. This CDR3 is CASRPGQGAYEQYF. CDR3 sequence (DNA): TGTGCCAGCAGGCCGGGACAGGGGGCCTACGAGCAGTACTTC.

The chain recombines TRBV6-1 with TRBJ2-3, with D possibly being TRBD1 or TRBD2 (6 bases each). The V end lost 6 bases, the J end lost 5 bases, and 15 bases lay between the germline ends. This CDR3 has 14 amino acids. Germline assignment: CDR1 MNHNS and CDR2 SASEGT. CDR3 coding DNA: TGTGCCAGCAGCCTCGGAGGGGGGAGAGATACGCAGTATTTT. Protein product: CASSLGGGRDTQYF.

The CDR3 region is CSVEAANEKLFF. In DNA, the CDR3 is TGCAGCGTTGAAGCAGCTAATGAAAAACTGTTTTTT. The chain uses TRBV29-1 and TRBJ1-4, with unresolved D. The CDR3 spans 12 residues. Trimming stripped 1 base from V and 3 bases from J, with 3 bases between. In germline, CDR1 is SQVTM, CDR2 ANQGSEA.

This clonotype was picked up a small number of times. V gene TRBV5-1 combines with J gene TRBJ1-6, with D tentatively TRBD1 (5 bases). The CDR3 is 16 residues long. Germline V gene sequence: CDR1 SGHRS, CDR2 YFSETQ. Trimming pared 4 bases from V and 9 bases from J, leaving 20 bases between. The CDR3 here is CASSPTAGQISSPLHF. The CDR3 nucleotides read TGCGCCAGCAGCCCAACGGCGGGGCAGATTTCTTCACCCCTCCACTTT. Supplemented by reference TRBV5-1 and TRBJ1-6, the full variable domain reads KAGVTQTPRYLIKTRGQQVTLSCSPISGHRSVSWYQQTPGQGLQFLFEYFSETQRNKGNFPGRFSGRQFSNSRSEMNVSTLELGDSALYLCASSPTAGQISSPLHFGNGTRLTVT.

The V call is TRBV7-9, the J call TRBJ2-2; no reliable D call. This CDR3 contains 14 residues. Trimming took off 8 bases at V and 0 bases at J, with 10 bases between the two ends. Germline CDR1 is SEHNR and CDR2 is FQNEAQ (reference sequence). The CDR3 DNA follows: TGTGCCAGCGTTGGCCACCCGAACACCGGGGAGCTGTTTTTT. As protein: CASVGHPNTGELFF.

The chain joins TRBV9 to TRBJ1-1, with D unclear. This CDR3 region has 15 residues. Trimming removed 3 bases at V and 1 base at J, with 13 bases between. From germline, CDR1 is SGDLS and CDR2 YYNGEE. For the CDR3, the DNA is TGTGCCAGCAGCGCCTACCCCGCTGGGAACACTGAAGCTTTCTTT. This sequence encodes CASSAYPAGNTEAFF.